A single sample gave rise to the 5 T cell receptor beta chains below, sequenced in a study of shared clonotypes between healthy human individuals. TCRdb keeps only in-frame clones here, not all; method: immunoSEQ multiplex PCR. The sample includes more than 850,000 clones, around 78% seen only once; the top ten take 0.52%. Sequencing was performed on memory CD4+ T cells from PBMCs. The subset denotes: CD45RA-negative fraction. Every receptor here comes from a man aged 18-30 years in good health. Some clones in this sample may be carry-over from other donors' samples.

The chain employs TRBV7-3 and TRBJ2-5, with 8 bases lining up with TRBD1. V lost 2 bases and J lost 2; bases outside the gene matches: 7. The CDR3 covers 16 residues. CDR1 is SGHTA, CDR2 FQGTGA, per germline. As DNA, the CDR3 is TGTGCCAGCAGCTTATACGGGACAGGCCCGCAAGAGACCCAGTACTTC. It translates to CASSLYGTGPQETQYF. Drawing the rest from reference TRBV7-3 and TRBJ2-5, the complete variable domain is GAGVSQTPSNKVTEKGKYVELRCDPISGHTALYWYRQSLGQGPEFLIYFQGTGAADDSGLPNDRFFAVRPEGSVSTLKIQRTERGDSAVYLCASSLYGTGPQETQYFGPGTRLLVL.

The rearrangement joins TRBV6-4 to TRBJ1-3; D might be TRBD1 (6 bases). V dropped 6 bases and J dropped 2 bases, with 17 bases sitting between them. Germline CDR1 MRHNA, CDR2 SNTAGT. The CDR3 loop spans 16 amino acids. For the CDR3, the DNA is TGTGCCAGCAGGGGAAACAGGGAGGGAACTGGAAACACCATATATTTT. It yields the protein CASRGNREGTGNTIYF.

This chain joins TRBV9 and TRBJ2-5; TRBD1 or TRBD2 may be the D gene (5 bases each). Trimming left V 1 base short and J 6 bases short, with 10 bases between. The CDR3 sequence is 13 residues long. The germline gives CDR1 SGDLS, CDR2 YYNGEE. CDR3 protein: CASSVRDLQTQYF. CDR3 DNA: TGTGCCAGCAGCGTACGGGACCTGCAGACCCAGTACTTC.

This clone has just one count. This sequence joins TRBV11-2 and TRBJ2-7; D possibly matches TRBD1 or TRBD2 (5 bases each). Germline CDR1 is SGHAT and CDR2 is FQNNGV. V lost 2 bases and J 4 bases, leaving 12 bases between the germline ends. The CDR3 is made up of 14 amino acids. The CDR3 loop reads CASSLTRGPYEQYF. Here the CDR3 DNA reads TGTGCCAGCAGCTTAACACGGGGACCGTACGAGCAGTACTTC.

This clone came up once. The rearrangement links TRBV6-5 to TRBJ1-2; TRBD1 matches 9 bases. With 7 bases clipped from V and 8 bases from J, the junction kept 8 bases outside the gene matches. Germline assignment: CDR1 MNHEY and CDR2 SVGAGI. This CDR3 is built from 13 residues. The CDR3 nucleotides read TGTGCCAGCATCAAAGGACAGGGGTACGGCTACACCTTC. Protein product: CASIKGQGYGYTF.